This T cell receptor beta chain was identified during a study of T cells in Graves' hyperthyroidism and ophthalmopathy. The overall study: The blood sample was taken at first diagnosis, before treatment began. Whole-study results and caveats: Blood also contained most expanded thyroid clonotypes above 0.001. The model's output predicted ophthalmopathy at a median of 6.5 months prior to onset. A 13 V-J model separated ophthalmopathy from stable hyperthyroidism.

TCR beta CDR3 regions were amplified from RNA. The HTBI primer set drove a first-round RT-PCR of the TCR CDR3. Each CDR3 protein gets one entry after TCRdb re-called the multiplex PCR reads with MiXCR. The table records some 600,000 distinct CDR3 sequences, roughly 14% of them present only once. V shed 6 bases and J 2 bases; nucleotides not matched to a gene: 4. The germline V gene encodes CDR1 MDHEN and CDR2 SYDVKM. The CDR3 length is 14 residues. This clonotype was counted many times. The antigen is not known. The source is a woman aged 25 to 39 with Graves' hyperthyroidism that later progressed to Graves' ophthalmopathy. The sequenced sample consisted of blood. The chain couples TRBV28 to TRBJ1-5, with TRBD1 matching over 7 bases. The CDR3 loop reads CASRIGTGNQPQHF. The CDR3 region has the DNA TGTGCCAGCAGGATCGGGACAGGCAATCAGCCCCAGCATTTT.